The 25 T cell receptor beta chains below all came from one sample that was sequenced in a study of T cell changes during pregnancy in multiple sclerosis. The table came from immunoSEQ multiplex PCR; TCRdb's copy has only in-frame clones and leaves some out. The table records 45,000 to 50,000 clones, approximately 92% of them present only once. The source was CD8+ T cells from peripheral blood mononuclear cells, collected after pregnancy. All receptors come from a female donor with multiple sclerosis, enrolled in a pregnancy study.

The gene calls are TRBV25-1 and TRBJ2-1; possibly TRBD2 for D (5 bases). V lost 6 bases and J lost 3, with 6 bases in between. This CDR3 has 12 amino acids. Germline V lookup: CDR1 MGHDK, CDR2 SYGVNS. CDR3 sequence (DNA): TGTGCCAGCAGAGCGGACTACAATGAGCAGTTCTTC. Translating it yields CASRADYNEQFF.

CDR3 in amino acids: CASSFLPGQGMNTEAFF. CDR3 bases: TGCGCCAGCAGCTTCTTACCGGGACAGGGGATGAACACTGAAGCTTTCTTT. The genes are TRBV5-1 and TRBJ1-1; 10 bases are shared with TRBD1. The CDR3 loop spans 17 amino acids. Unmatched junction bases numbered 7, after V lost 2 bases and J lost 0 bases. Germline CDR1 and CDR2: SGHRS and YFSETQ.

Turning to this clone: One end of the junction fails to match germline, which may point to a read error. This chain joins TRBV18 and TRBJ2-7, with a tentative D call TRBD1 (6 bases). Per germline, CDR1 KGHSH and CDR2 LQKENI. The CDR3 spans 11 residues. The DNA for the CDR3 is TGTGCCAGCTCACGCGGACAGAACTCCCGATTC. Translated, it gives CASSRGQNSRF.

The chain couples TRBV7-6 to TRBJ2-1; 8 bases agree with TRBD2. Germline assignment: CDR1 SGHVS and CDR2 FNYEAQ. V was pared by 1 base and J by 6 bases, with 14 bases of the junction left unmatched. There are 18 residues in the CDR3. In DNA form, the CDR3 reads TGTGCCAGCAGCTTAGTTACCGGGAGGGCCGCCTCTACCAATGAGCAGTTCTTC. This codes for CASSLVTGRAASTNEQFF.

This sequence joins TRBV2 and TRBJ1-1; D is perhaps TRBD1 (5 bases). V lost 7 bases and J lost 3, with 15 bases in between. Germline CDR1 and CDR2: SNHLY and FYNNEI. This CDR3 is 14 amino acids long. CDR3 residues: CASNFGGLDTEAFF. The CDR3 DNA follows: TGTGCCAGCAACTTCGGGGGACTGGACACTGAAGCTTTCTTT.

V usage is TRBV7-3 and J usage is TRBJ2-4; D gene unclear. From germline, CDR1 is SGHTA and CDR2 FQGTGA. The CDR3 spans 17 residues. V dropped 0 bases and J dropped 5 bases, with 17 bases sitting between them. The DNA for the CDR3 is TGTGCCAGCAGCTTAACCCCGGGTAGCTATCTAGAAAACATTCAGTACTTC. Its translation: CASSLTPGSYLENIQYF.

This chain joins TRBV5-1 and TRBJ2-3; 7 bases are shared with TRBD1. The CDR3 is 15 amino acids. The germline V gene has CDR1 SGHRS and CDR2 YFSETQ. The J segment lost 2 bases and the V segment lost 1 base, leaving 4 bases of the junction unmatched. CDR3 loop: CASSLIGGATDTQYF. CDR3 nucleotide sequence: TGCGCCAGCAGCTTGATAGGGGGCGCCACAGATACGCAGTATTTT.

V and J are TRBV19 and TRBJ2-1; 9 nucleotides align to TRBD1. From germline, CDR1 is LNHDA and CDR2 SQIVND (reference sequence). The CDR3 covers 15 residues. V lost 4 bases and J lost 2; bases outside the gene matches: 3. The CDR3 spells CASSTGQGTYNEQFF. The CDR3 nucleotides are TGTGCCAGTAGTACCGGACAGGGGACCTACAATGAGCAGTTCTTC.

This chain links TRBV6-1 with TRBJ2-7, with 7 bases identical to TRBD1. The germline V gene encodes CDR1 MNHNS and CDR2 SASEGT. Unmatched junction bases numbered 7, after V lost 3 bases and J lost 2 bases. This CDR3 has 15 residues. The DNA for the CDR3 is TGTGCCAGCAGTGAGAGGACGACAGGGCCCTACGAGCAGTACTTC. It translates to CASSERTTGPYEQYF.

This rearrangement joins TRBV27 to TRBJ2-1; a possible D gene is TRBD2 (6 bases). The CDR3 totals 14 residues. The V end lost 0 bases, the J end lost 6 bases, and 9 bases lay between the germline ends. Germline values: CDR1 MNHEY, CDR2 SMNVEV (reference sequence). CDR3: CASSLSRGLNEQFF. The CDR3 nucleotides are TGTGCCAGCAGTTTATCTAGGGGACTCAATGAGCAGTTCTTC.

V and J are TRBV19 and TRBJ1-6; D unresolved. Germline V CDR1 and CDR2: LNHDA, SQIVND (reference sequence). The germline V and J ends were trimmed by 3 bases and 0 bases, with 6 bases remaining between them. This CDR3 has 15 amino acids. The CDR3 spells CASSIWSSYNSPLHF. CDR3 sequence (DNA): TGTGCCAGTAGTATCTGGAGCTCCTATAATTCACCCCTCCACTTT.

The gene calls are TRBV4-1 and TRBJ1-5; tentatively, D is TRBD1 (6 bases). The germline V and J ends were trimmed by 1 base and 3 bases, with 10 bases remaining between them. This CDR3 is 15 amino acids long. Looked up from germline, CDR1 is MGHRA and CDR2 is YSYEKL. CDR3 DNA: TGCGCCAGCAGCCAAGGATGGGACAACAATCAGCCCCAGCATTTT. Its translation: CASSQGWDNNQPQHF.

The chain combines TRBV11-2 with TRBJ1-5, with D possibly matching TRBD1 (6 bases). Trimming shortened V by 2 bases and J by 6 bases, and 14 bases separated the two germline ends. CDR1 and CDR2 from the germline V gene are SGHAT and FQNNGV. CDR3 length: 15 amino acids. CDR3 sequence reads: CASSLYAGAGQPQHF. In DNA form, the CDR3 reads TGTGCCAGCAGCTTATACGCGGGGGCTGGTCAGCCCCAGCATTTT.

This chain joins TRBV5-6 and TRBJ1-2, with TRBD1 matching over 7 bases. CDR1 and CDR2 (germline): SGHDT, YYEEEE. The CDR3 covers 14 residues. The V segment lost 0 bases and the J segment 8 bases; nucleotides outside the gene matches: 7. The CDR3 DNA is TGTGCCAGCAGCTTGGACAGGGGAGAACAAGGCTACACCTTC. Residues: CASSLDRGEQGYTF.

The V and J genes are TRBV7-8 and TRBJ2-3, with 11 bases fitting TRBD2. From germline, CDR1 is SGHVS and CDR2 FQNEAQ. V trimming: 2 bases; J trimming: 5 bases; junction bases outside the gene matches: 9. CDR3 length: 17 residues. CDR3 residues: CASSLRASGGPLDTQYF. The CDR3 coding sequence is TGTGCCAGCAGCTTAAGGGCTAGCGGGGGGCCCCTAGATACGCAGTATTTT.

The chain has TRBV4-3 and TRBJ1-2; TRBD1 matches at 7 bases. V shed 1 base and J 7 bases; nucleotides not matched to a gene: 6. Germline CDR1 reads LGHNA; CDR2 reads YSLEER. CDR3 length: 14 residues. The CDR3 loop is CASSQGTGHLGYTF. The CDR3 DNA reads TGCGCCAGCAGCCAAGGGACAGGCCACCTTGGCTACACCTTC.

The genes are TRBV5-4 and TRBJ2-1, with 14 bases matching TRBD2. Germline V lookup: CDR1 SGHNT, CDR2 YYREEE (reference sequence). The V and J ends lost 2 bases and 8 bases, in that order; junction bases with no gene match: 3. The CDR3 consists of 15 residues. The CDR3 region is CASSLGTSGGDEQFF. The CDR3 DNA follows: TGTGCCAGCAGCTTAGGGACTAGCGGGGGTGATGAGCAGTTCTTC.

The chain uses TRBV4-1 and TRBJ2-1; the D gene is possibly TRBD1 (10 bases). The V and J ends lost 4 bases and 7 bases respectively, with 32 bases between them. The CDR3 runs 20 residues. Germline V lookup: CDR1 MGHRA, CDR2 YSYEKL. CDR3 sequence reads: CASSPPGTGDGGRAGNEQFF. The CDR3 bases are TGCGCCAGCAGCCCCCCCGGGACAGGGGACGGCGGGAGGGCAGGGAATGAGCAGTTCTTC.

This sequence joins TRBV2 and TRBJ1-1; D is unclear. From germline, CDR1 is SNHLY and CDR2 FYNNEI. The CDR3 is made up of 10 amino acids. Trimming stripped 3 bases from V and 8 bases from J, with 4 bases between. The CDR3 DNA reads TGTGCCAGCAGTGACGGGGAAGCTTTCTTT. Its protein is CASSDGEAFF.

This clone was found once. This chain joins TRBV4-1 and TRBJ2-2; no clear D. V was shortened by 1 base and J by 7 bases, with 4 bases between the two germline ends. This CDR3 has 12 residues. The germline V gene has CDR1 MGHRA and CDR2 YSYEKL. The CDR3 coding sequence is TGCGCCAGCAGCCAAGGCGGCGGGGAGCTGTTTTTT. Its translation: CASSQGGGELFF.

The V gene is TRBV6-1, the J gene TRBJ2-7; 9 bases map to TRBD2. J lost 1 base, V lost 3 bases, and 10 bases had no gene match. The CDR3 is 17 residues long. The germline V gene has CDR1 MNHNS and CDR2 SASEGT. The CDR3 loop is CASSEILAGVRSYEQYF. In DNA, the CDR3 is TGTGCCAGCAGTGAGATATTAGCGGGAGTTAGGTCCTACGAGCAGTACTTC.

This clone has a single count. CDR3: CASSQGFWERNEKLFF. The DNA for the CDR3 is TGCGCCAGCAGCCAAGGATTTTGGGAGAGAAATGAAAAACTGTTTTTT. The chain combines TRBV4-1 with TRBJ1-4; D unresolved. This CDR3 spans 16 amino acids. Germline-derived CDR1 and CDR2 are MGHRA and YSYEKL. Trimming pared 1 base from V and 5 bases from J, leaving 14 bases between.

CDR3 in amino acids: CASSPPQGAKTQYF. CDR3 nucleotide sequence: TGTGCCAGCAGCCCACCCCAGGGGGCAAAGACCCAGTACTTC. This chain joins TRBV9 and TRBJ2-5; 8 bases are a match to TRBD1. Unmatched junction bases numbered 8, after V lost 4 bases and J lost 6 bases. This CDR3 has 14 residues. The V gene's germline CDR1 is SGDLS and CDR2 YYNGEE.

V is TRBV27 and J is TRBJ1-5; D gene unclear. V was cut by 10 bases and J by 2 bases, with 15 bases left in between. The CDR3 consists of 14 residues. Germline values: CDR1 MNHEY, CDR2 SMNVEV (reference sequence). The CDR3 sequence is CATQPGWGNQPQHF. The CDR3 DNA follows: TGTGCCACCCAGCCGGGTTGGGGCAATCAGCCCCAGCATTTT.

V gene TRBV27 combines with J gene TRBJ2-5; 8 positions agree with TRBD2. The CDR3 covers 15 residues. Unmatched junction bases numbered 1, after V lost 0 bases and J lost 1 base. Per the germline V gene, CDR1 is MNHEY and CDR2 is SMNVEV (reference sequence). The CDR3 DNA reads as TGTGCCAGCAGTTTATCTCTAGCGGGCCAAGAGACCCAGTACTTC. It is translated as CASSLSLAGQETQYF.